This is a list of T cell receptor beta chains from one sample in a study of blood T cell repertoires in COVID-19. Clones were read by immunoSEQ multiplex PCR, and TCRdb kept only the in-frame ones, dropping some. The table shows about 200,000 clones, with 84% occurring only once. The sample taken for sequencing was PBMCs or T cells enriched from blood (not recorded which). These receptors were taken from a woman between 25 and 40 years old who had been exposed to COVID-19. CDR3s include the opening cysteine and the closing phenylalanine or tryptophan. Each record gives: V gene, D gene, clone size, J gene, CDR3 DNA, CDR3 protein. A D gene is named only where the DNA matches it firmly. A row's size may be missing; if present it is once, few, many or a size class.

TRBV6-1	NA	NA	TRBJ2-1	TGTGCCAGCAGTGAAGTCCGGAGCGATGAGCAGTTCTTC	CASSEVRSDEQFF
TRBV9	TRBD2	NA	TRBJ2-7	TGTGCCAGCAGCCCACCCGGACTAGCGGGGTTTCTGTACTTC	CASSPPGLAGFLYF
TRBV5-8	NA	NA	TRBJ2-3	TGTGCCAGCAGCTCTAGGACACTCACAGATACGCAGTATTTT	CASSSRTLTDTQYF
TRBV1	NA	NA	TRBJ2-1	TGCACCAGCAGCCTCCGAGGCAGGACTAGCGGGGGGGGAGCCTACAATGAGCAGTTCTTC	CTSSLRGRTSGGGAYNEQFF
TRBV4-1	NA	NA	TRBJ1-2	TGCGCCAGCAGCCAAGATCCTAGGGGAATCGGCGGCTACACCTTC	CASSQDPRGIGGYTF
TRBV19	TRBD1	NA	TRBJ1-2	TGTGCCAGTAGTCCCCGGACAGGCTTCTGGGGCTACACCTTC	CASSPRTGFWGYTF
TRBV9	NA	NA	TRBJ1-5	TGTGCCAGCGGCGCTGACAGACCCAATCAGCCCCAGCATTTT	CASGADRPNQPQHF
TRBV3-1/TRBV3-2	NA	NA	TRBJ1-2	TGTGCCAGCAGCCCCGGGGGGGAGGATGGCTACACCTTC	CASSPGGEDGYTF
TRBV18	NA	NA	TRBJ1-6	TGTGCCAGCTCACCGAGGCAGGGAGGTTCACCCCTCCACTTT	CASSPRQGGSPLHF
TRBV11-2	TRBD2	few	TRBJ2-7	TGTGCCAGCAGCTTACCCGGGACTAGCGGGTACGAGCAGTACTTC	CASSLPGTSGYEQYF
TRBV12-3/TRBV12-4	TRBD1	NA	TRBJ1-2	TGTGCCAGCAGTTCCTGGACAGGGCATGGCTACACCTTC	CASSSWTGHGYTF
TRBV25-1	TRBD1	NA	TRBJ2-2	TGTGCCAGCACAGACAGGGAACGCACCGGGGAGCTGTTTTTT	CASTDRERTGELFF
TRBV7-6	TRBD1	NA	TRBJ1-1	TGTGCCAGCAGCTTAGCTATGCCGGGACCGACAGGGAAAGCTTTCTTT	CASSLAMPGPTGKAFF
TRBV3-1/TRBV3-2	TRBD1	NA	TRBJ1-5	TGTGCCAGCAGCCAAGCCAAAAATGGACAGGGACCAAGTCAGCCCCAGCATTTT	CASSQAKNGQGPSQPQHF
TRBV3-1/TRBV3-2	NA	NA	TRBJ2-5	TGTGCCAGCAGCCCTAGTGATAGCGGCACGACCCAGTACTTC	CASSPSDSGTTQYF
TRBV9	NA	NA	TRBJ1-4	TGTGCCAGCGGTGAGGGAACGGGGGAAAAACTGTTTTTT	CASGEGTGEKLFF
TRBV6-6	NA	NA	TRBJ2-1	TGTGCCAGCATACAGGGCCCCGGGGAGCAGTTCTTC	CASIQGPGEQFF
TRBV12-3/TRBV12-4	TRBD1	NA	TRBJ2-7	TGTGCCAGCAGTATACAGGGGGACCACGAGCAGTACTTC	CASSIQGDHEQYF
TRBV19	TRBD1	NA	TRBJ1-4	TGTGCCAGTAGTAGAGATTTGGGACAGGGGGCAGCTAATGAAAAACTGTTTTTT	CASSRDLGQGAANEKLFF
TRBV4-1	TRBD1	NA	TRBJ2-7	TGCGCCAGCAGCCACCCTGACAGGGCCCACGAGCAGTACTTC	CASSHPDRAHEQYF
TRBV2	NA	NA	TRBJ2-3	TGTGCCAGCAGTGAAGGACAGGCAGATACGCAGTATTTT	CASSEGQADTQYF
TRBV11-2	NA	NA	TRBJ2-5	TGTGCCAGCAGTCGAAACAGGGATGCGGAGACCCAGTACTTC	CASSRNRDAETQYF
TRBV5-4	NA	NA	TRBJ1-2	TGTGCCAGCAGCTTGGAACAGGGATGGGGCGGCTACACCTTC	CASSLEQGWGGYTF
TRBV29-1	TRBD1	NA	TRBJ1-2	TGCAGCGTCCTGGGACAGGGGAGATATGGCTACACCTTC	CSVLGQGRYGYTF
TRBV4-3	NA	few	TRBJ2-3	TGCGCCAGCAGCCAAAGGACACTTTCCACAGATACGCAGTATTTT	CASSQRTLSTDTQYF
TRBV21-1	NA	NA	TRBJ1-2	TGTGCCAGCAGCAAGAGATACAGGGGAGACTATGGCTACACCTTC	CASSKRYRGDYGYTF
TRBV5-4	NA	NA	TRBJ2-1	TGTGCCAGCAGTAGGCTCGCCGGGAAGCAGTTCTTC	CASSRLAGKQFF
TRBV5-1	TRBD1	NA	TRBJ1-1	TGCGCCAGCAGCTCTGCCGGGACAGTGAACACTGAAGCTTTCTTT	CASSSAGTVNTEAFF